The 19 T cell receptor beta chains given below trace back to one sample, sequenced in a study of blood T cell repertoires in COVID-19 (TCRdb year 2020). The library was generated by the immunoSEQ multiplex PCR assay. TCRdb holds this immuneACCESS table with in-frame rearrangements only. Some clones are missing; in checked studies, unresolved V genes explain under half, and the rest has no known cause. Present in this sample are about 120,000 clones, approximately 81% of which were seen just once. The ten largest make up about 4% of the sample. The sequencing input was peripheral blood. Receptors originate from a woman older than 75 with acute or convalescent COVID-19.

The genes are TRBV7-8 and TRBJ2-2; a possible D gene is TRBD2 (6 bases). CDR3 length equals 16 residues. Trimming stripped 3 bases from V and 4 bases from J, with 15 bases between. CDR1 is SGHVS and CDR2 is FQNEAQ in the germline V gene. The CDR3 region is CASSLGVTRGTGELFF. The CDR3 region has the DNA TGTGCCAGCAGCTTGGGAGTGACTAGGGGCACCGGGGAGCTGTTTTTT.

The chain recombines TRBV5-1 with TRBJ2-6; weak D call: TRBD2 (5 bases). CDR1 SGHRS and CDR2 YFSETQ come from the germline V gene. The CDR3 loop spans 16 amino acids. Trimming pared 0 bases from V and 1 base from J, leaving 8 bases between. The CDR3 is CASSLVGGSGANVLTF. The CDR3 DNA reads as TGCGCCAGCAGCTTGGTCGGCGGGTCTGGGGCCAACGTCCTGACTTTC.

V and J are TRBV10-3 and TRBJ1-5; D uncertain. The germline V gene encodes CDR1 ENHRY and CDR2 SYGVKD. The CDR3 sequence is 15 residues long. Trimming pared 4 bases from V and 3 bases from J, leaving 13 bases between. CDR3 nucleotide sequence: TGTGCCATCAGTGTAAACGGGGTTGACAATCAGCCCCAGCATTTT. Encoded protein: CAISVNGVDNQPQHF.

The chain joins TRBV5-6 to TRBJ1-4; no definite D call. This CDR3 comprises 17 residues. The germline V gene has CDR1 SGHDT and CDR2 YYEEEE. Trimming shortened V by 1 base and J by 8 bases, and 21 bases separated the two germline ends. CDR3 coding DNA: TGTGCCAGCAGCTTGATAGGATCAGCGACGCTGAGAGAAAAACTGTTTTTT. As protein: CASSLIGSATLREKLFF.

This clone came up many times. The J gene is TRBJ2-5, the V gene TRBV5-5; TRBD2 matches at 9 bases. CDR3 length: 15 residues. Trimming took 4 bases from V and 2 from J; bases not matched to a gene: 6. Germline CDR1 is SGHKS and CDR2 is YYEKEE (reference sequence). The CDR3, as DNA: TGTGCCAGCAGCCCCCGGACTAGCGCTCAAGAGACCCAGTACTTC. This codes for CASSPRTSAQETQYF.

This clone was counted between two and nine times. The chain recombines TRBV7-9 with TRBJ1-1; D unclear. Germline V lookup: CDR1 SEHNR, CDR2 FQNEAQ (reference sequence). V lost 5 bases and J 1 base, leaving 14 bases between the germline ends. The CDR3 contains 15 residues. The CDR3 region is CASSLRSPRNTEAFF. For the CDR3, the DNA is TGTGCCAGCAGCCTACGCTCCCCCCGGAACACTGAAGCTTTCTTT.

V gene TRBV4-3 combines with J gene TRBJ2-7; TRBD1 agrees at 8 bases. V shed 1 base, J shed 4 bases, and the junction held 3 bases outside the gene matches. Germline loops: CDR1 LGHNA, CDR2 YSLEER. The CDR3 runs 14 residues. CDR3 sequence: CASSQGTGFYEQYF. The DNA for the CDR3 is TGCGCCAGCAGCCAAGGGACAGGGTTTTACGAGCAGTACTTC.

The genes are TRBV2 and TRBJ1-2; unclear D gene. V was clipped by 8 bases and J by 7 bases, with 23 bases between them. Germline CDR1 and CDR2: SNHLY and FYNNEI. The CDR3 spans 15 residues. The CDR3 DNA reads TGTGCCAGCTCGGGGTCATCTACTAGACATGGTGGCTACACCTTC. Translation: CASSGSSTRHGGYTF.

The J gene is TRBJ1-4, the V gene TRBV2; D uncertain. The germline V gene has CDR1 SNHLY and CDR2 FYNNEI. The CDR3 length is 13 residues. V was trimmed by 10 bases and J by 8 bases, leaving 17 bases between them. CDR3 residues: CATRYEGLEKLFF. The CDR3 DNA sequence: TGTGCCACCCGATATGAGGGATTGGAAAAACTGTTTTTT.

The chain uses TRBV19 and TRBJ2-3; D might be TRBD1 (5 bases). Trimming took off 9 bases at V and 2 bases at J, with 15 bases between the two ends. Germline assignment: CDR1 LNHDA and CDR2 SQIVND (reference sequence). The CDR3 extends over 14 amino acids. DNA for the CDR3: TGTGCCAGCGGAACAGGACCAGCCACAGATACGCAGTATTTT. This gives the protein CASGTGPATDTQYF. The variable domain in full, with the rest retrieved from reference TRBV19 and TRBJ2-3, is DGGITQSPKYLFRKEGQNVTLSCEQNLNHDAMYWYRQDPGQGLRLIYYSQIVNDFQKGDIAEGYSVSREKKESFPLTVTSAQKNPTAFYLCASGTGPATDTQYFGPGTRLTVL.

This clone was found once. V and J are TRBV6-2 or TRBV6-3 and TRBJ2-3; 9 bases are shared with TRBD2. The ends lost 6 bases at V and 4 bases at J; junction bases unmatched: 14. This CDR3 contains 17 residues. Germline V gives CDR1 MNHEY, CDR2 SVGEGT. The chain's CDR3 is CASSPDRGGALADTQYF. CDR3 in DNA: TGTGCCAGCAGCCCCGATCGCGGGGGGGCCCTGGCAGATACGCAGTATTTT.

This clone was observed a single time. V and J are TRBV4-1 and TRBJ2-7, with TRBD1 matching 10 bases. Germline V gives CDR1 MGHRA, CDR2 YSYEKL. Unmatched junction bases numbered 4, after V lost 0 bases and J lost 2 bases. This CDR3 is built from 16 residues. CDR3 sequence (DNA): TGCGCCAGCAGCCAAGATACGGACAGGGGGGCCTACGAGCAGTACTTC. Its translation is CASSQDTDRGAYEQYF.

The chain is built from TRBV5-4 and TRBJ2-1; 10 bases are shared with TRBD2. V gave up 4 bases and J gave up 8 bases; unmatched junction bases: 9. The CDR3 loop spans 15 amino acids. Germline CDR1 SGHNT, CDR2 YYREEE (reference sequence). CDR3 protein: CASSRKASGGYEQFF. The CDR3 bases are TGTGCCAGCAGCCGGAAGGCTAGCGGGGGATATGAGCAGTTCTTC.

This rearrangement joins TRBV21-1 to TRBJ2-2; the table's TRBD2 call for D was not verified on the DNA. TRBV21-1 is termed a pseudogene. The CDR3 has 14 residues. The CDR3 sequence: CASSKVEETTELFF. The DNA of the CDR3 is TGTGCCAGCAGCAAAGTGGAGGAGACCACGGAGCTGTTTTTT.

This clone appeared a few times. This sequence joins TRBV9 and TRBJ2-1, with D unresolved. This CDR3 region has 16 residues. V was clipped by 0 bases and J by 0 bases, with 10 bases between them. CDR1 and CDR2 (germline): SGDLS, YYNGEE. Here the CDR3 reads CASSVGGSSSYNEQFF. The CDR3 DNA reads TGTGCCAGCAGCGTAGGTGGCTCAAGCTCCTACAATGAGCAGTTCTTC. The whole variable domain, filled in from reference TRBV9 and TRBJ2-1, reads DSGVTQTPKHLITATGQRVTLRCSPRSGDLSVYWYQQSLDQGLQFLIQYYNGEERAKGNILERFSAQQFPDLHSELNLSSLELGDSALYFCASSVGGSSSYNEQFFGPGTRLTVL.

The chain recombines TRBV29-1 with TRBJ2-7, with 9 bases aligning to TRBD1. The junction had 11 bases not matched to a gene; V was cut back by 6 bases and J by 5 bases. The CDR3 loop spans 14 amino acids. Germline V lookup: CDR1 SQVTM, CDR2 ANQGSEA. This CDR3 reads CSVSTGTGFHEQYF. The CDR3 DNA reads TGCAGCGTGTCAACCGGGACAGGGTTCCACGAGCAGTACTTC.

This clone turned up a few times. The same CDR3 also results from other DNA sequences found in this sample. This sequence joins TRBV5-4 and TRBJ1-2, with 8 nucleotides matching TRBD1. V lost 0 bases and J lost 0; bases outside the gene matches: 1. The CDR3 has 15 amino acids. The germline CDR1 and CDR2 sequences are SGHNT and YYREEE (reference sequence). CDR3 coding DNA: TGTGCCAGCAGCTTGGGGGACAGGCCTAACTATGGCTACACCTTC. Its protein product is CASSLGDRPNYGYTF. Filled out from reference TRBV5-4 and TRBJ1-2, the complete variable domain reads ETGVTQSPTHLIKTRGQQVTLRCSSQSGHNTVSWYQQALGQGPQFIFQYYREEENGRGNFPPRFSGLQFPNYSSELNVNALELDDSALYLCASSLGDRPNYGYTFGSGTRLTVV.

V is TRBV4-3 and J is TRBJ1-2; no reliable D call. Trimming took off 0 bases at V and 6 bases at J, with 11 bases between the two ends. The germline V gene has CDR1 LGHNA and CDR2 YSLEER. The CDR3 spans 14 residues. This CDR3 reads CASSQDRGWDGYTF. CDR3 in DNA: TGCGCCAGCAGCCAAGATCGAGGATGGGATGGCTACACCTTC.

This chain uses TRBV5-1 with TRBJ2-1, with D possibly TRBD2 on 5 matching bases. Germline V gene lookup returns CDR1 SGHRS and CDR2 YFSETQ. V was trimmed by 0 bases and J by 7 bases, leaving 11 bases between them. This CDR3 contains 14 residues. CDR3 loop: CASSLDSGSNEQFF. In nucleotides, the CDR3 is TGCGCCAGCAGCTTGGACAGCGGCTCAAATGAGCAGTTCTTC.